The 29 T cell receptor beta chains presented below share a single source sample, sequenced in a study of identical twins. TCRdb redid the calling of the 5' RACE reads with MiXCR, one entry per CDR3 protein. The sample has 420,000 or so distinct CDR3 sequences; approximately 18% are singletons. Material: naive T cells sorted from blood. The receptor set was obtained from a man aged 50-59 years in good health.

This clonotype was counted a few times. The chain uses TRBV15 and TRBJ2-3; 12 bases map to TRBD1. The CDR3 runs 16 residues. Germline assignment: CDR1 LNHNV and CDR2 YYDKDF (reference sequence). Germline trimming cut 0 bases from V and 4 bases from J; bases unmatched to any gene: 2. The CDR3 nucleotides are TGTGCCACCAGCAGAGAGGGACAGGGGGCGTCAGATACGCAGTATTTT. Amino acids: CATSREGQGASDTQYF.

This sequence joins TRBV5-1 and TRBJ2-3; unclear D gene. This CDR3 is built from 15 residues. The V gene's germline CDR1 is SGHRS and CDR2 YFSETQ. V lost 1 base, J lost 1 base, and 10 bases lay in between. The CDR3, as DNA: TGCGCCAGCAGCTTGCAACAGTCACGCACAGATACGCAGTATTTT. Translated, it gives CASSLQQSRTDTQYF.

The gene calls are TRBV11-2 and TRBJ2-3, with TRBD1 identical over 8 bases. V was pared by 5 bases and J by 7 bases, with 14 bases of the junction left unmatched. This CDR3 has 16 amino acids. CDR1 SGHAT and CDR2 FQNNGV come from the germline V gene. In nucleotides, the CDR3 is TGTGCCAGCAGCCCTATTGACAGGGGTCTTTTCCATACGCAGTATTTT. It is translated as CASSPIDRGLFHTQYF.

This clonotype occurred many times. The chain recombines TRBV7-9 with TRBJ2-5; 9 nucleotides match TRBD1. This CDR3 spans 15 amino acids. The germline gives CDR1 SEHNR, CDR2 FQNEAQ (reference sequence). The V gene end was trimmed by 5 bases and the J gene end by 5 bases; junction bases not matched to a gene: 9. CDR3 DNA sequence: TGTGCCAGCAGCCCCGGACAGGGGAGTATGGAGACCCAGTACTTC. Protein sequence: CASSPGQGSMETQYF. Full variable domain (remainder filled in from reference TRBV7-9 and TRBJ2-5): DTGVSQNPRHKITKRGQNVTFRCDPISEHNRLYWYRQTLGQGPEFLTYFQNEAQLEKSRLLSDRFSAERPKGSFSTLEIQRTEQGDSAMYLCASSPGQGSMETQYFGPGTRLLVL.

The chain carries TRBV7-9 and TRBJ2-1, with 8 nucleotides matching TRBD2. The junction had 9 bases not matched to a gene; V was cut back by 5 bases and J by 6 bases. Germline values: CDR1 SEHNR, CDR2 FQNEAQ (reference sequence). The CDR3 is 15 residues long. CDR3 nucleotides: TGTGCCAGCAGCCTCCGACAAGCGGGAGTCAATGAGCAGTTCTTC. Residues: CASSLRQAGVNEQFF. The complete variable domain, with remaining parts taken from reference TRBV7-9 and TRBJ2-1, reads DTGVSQNPRHKITKRGQNVTFRCDPISEHNRLYWYRQTLGQGPEFLTYFQNEAQLEKSRLLSDRFSAERPKGSFSTLEIQRTEQGDSAMYLCASSLRQAGVNEQFFGPGTRLTVL.

This clonotype was recorded many times. The rearrangement uses TRBV18 and TRBJ2-7; D possibly corresponds to TRBD1 (5 bases). V lost 2 bases to trimming and J lost 4 bases, with 9 bases between them. This CDR3 has 13 amino acids. Looked up from germline, CDR1 is KGHSH and CDR2 is LQKENI. The CDR3 sequence is CASSPVGVYEQYF. CDR3 nucleotide sequence: TGTGCCAGCTCACCAGTAGGGGTTTACGAGCAGTACTTC.

V and J are TRBV4-1 and TRBJ2-6; D is ambiguous. The CDR3 length is 15 residues. Deletions cut 3 bases from V and 4 bases from J, with 10 bases between. CDR1 and CDR2 (germline): MGHRA, YSYEKL. The CDR3 spells CASSHGVLGANVLTF. In nucleotides, the CDR3 is TGCGCCAGCAGCCATGGTGTCCTAGGGGCCAACGTCCTGACTTTC.

J is TRBJ1-1 and V is TRBV11-2; D perhaps matches TRBD1 (5 bases). Germline V gene sequence: CDR1 SGHAT, CDR2 FQNNGV. The ends were cut back, 5 bases at V and 0 bases at J, with 13 bases in the middle. The CDR3 has 15 residues. The CDR3 loop reads CASSPRTPVNTEAFF. The CDR3, as DNA: TGTGCCAGCAGCCCTCGGACACCAGTGAACACTGAAGCTTTCTTT.

This clonotype has more than one count but fewer than ten. This chain connects TRBV5-6 to TRBJ2-2; no reliable D call. Trimming took off 4 bases at V and 4 bases at J, with 8 bases between the two ends. In germline, CDR1 is SGHDT, CDR2 YYEEEE. The CDR3 is made up of 13 amino acids. Here the CDR3 reads CASSLGFTGELFF. As DNA, the CDR3 is TGTGCCAGCAGCCTAGGTTTCACCGGGGAGCTGTTTTTT.

This clonotype was seen only a few times. The chain links TRBV12-3 or TRBV12-4 to TRBJ2-5; D is uncertain. The CDR3 sequence is 16 residues long. The V gene lost 3 bases and the J gene lost 5 bases, with 19 bases spanning the gap. CDR3: CASSFGATLVEETQYF. Written as DNA, the CDR3 is TGTGCCAGCAGTTTTGGAGCAACGCTAGTCGAGGAGACCCAGTACTTC.

This clonotype was recorded at least ten times. The CDR3: CASSPWGGATTGELFF. The CDR3, as DNA: TGTGCCAGCAGCCCTTGGGGGGGAGCCACCACCGGGGAGCTGTTTTTT. This chain links TRBV7-3 with TRBJ2-2, with TRBD2 matching over 7 bases. CDR3 length equals 16 residues. Germline trimming cut 5 bases from V and 4 bases from J; bases unmatched to any gene: 10. CDR1 and CDR2 (germline): SGHTA, FQGTGA.

This clonotype was counted between two and nine times. V usage is TRBV11-2 and J usage is TRBJ2-3; D possibly uses TRBD1 or TRBD2 (6 bases each). Per the germline V gene, CDR1 is SGHAT and CDR2 is FQNNGV. This CDR3 is built from 15 residues. V was pared by 7 bases and J by 5 bases, with 19 bases between. The CDR3, as DNA: TGTGCCAGCACCCGGGGGCAGGGGCCTTTAGATACGCAGTATTTT. Protein sequence: CASTRGQGPLDTQYF.

In its sample, this clonotype was seen a few times. The chain employs TRBV5-6 and TRBJ2-2; 14 bases map to TRBD2. In germline, CDR1 is SGHDT, CDR2 YYEEEE. This CDR3 spans 16 amino acids. Trimming cost V 4 bases and J 5 bases; bases outside gene matches: 4. CDR3 sequence: CASSLGTSGSTGELFF. The DNA for the CDR3 is TGTGCCAGCAGCCTGGGGACTAGCGGGAGTACCGGGGAGCTGTTTTTT.

CDR3 sequence reads: CASSYSVGATYEQYF. The CDR3 DNA follows: TGTGCCAGCAGTTACTCGGTCGGAGCCACCTACGAGCAGTACTTC. The chain combines TRBV6-2 or TRBV6-3 with TRBJ2-7, with D uncertain. This CDR3 is 15 amino acids long. Trimming shortened V by 0 bases and J by 2 bases, and 11 bases separated the two germline ends. CDR1 MNHEY and CDR2 SVGEGT come from the germline V gene.

This clonotype was picked up many times. This chain connects TRBV29-1 to TRBJ2-7; D is perhaps TRBD1 (6 bases). Germline CDR1 SQVTM, CDR2 ANQGSEA. Trimming cost V 2 bases and J 3 bases, with 8 bases left between them. The CDR3 has 12 residues. The CDR3: CSVETGSYEQYF. For the CDR3, the DNA is TGCAGCGTTGAAACAGGGAGCTACGAGCAGTACTTC.

This chain links TRBV2 with TRBJ2-1; no reliable D call. Germline assignment: CDR1 SNHLY and CDR2 FYNNEI. Trimming took 7 bases from V and 4 from J, leaving 11 bases between them. The CDR3 spans 13 residues. This chain's CDR3 is CASKAQKYNEQFF. DNA of the CDR3: TGTGCCAGCAAGGCCCAGAAATACAATGAGCAGTTCTTC.

The chain uses TRBV27 and TRBJ1-6, with unresolved D. Trimming removed 2 bases at V and 8 bases at J, with 10 bases between. Germline V gives CDR1 MNHEY, CDR2 SMNVEV (reference sequence). This CDR3 contains 14 residues. CDR3 bases: TGTGCCAGCAGTTTAGCCTGGCGGGATTCACCCCTCCACTTT. Protein product: CASSLAWRDSPLHF.

This clonotype was seen repeatedly, ten times or more. The chain couples TRBV9 to TRBJ1-6; no clear D. Germline values: CDR1 SGDLS, CDR2 YYNGEE. The CDR3 length is 15 residues. Trimming took 4 bases from V and 4 from J, leaving 12 bases between them. The CDR3 DNA follows: TGTGCCAGCAGCCCCGGCGGAGGTTATAATTCACCCCTCCACTTT. It codes for CASSPGGGYNSPLHF.

The chain is built from TRBV6-5 and TRBJ2-1; 8 bases map to TRBD2. Germline-derived CDR1 and CDR2 are MNHEY and SVGAGI. The trim removed 0 bases at V and 6 bases at J, leaving 4 bases unmatched. This CDR3 has 15 amino acids. CDR3 sequence reads: CASSYSPGGVNEQFF. The CDR3 coding sequence is TGTGCCAGCAGTTACTCCCCGGGGGGGGTCAATGAGCAGTTCTTC.

This clonotype was seen ten or more times. The rearrangement links TRBV11-2 to TRBJ2-1, with 7 positions matching TRBD1. Germline loops: CDR1 SGHAT, CDR2 FQNNGV. After removal of 5 bases from V and 5 bases from J, the junction contained 12 bases not matched to a gene. The CDR3 has 16 amino acids. CDR3 sequence (DNA): TGTGCCAGCAGCCCCCGGACAGGTGCTGGCAACAATGAGCAGTTCTTC. This translates into CASSPRTGAGNNEQFF.

The J gene is TRBJ2-1, the V gene TRBV20-1, with 12 nucleotides matching TRBD2. This CDR3 comprises 14 residues. The trim removed 6 bases at V and 6 bases at J, leaving 6 bases unmatched. Germline assignment: CDR1 DFQATT and CDR2 SNEGSKA (reference sequence). This CDR3 reads CSATRLAGANEQFF. The CDR3 DNA follows: TGCAGTGCAACAAGACTAGCGGGAGCCAATGAGCAGTTCTTC.

The CDR3 DNA follows: TGTGCCAGCAGCAGGGACAGGATCGCGGAGACCCAGTACTTC. Its protein product is CASSRDRIAETQYF. This chain connects TRBV7-2 to TRBJ2-5, with 8 bases aligning to TRBD1. CDR3 size: 14 residues. The trim removed 5 bases at V and 5 bases at J, leaving 7 bases unmatched. Germline CDR1 reads SGHTA; CDR2 reads FQGNSA.

This clonotype was seen more than once but under ten times. The chain couples TRBV20-1 to TRBJ1-2, with D hard to call. The V end lost 5 bases, the J end lost 0 bases, and 7 bases lay between the germline ends. The CDR3 loop spans 12 amino acids. Germline CDR1 and CDR2: DFQATT and SNEGSKA (reference sequence). CDR3 sequence reads: CSAWTSNYGYTF. CDR3 DNA: TGCAGTGCTTGGACCTCTAACTATGGCTACACCTTC.

This clonotype came up a few times. The chain recombines TRBV7-8 with TRBJ1-1; no definite D call. This CDR3 is built from 14 residues. Trimming cost V 4 bases and J 1 base, with 10 bases left between them. The V gene's germline CDR1 is SGHVS and CDR2 FQNEAQ. This chain's CDR3 is CASSSRTANTEAFF. The CDR3 bases are TGTGCCAGCAGCTCACGGACGGCGAACACTGAAGCTTTCTTT. The entire variable domain, with the rest obtained from reference TRBV7-8 and TRBJ1-1, is as follows: GAGVSQSPRYKVAKRGQDVALRCDPISGHVSLFWYQQALGQGPEFLTYFQNEAQLDKSGLPSDRFFAERPEGSVSTLKIQRTQQEDSAVYLCASSSRTANTEAFFGQGTRLTVV.

This clonotype was seen ten or more times. The J gene is TRBJ1-1, the V gene TRBV18, with 11 bases identical to TRBD1. The germline V gene has CDR1 KGHSH and CDR2 LQKENI. There are 16 residues in the CDR3. Trimming took 5 bases from V and 0 from J; bases not matched to a gene: 5. CDR3 in amino acids: CASSRDRGGMNTEAFF. CDR3 DNA: TGTGCCAGCTCAAGGGACAGGGGGGGGATGAACACTGAAGCTTTCTTT.

V is TRBV29-1 and J is TRBJ1-1, with TRBD1 as a possible D gene (6 bases). The V gene's germline CDR1 is SQVTM and CDR2 ANQGSEA. Trimming left V 3 bases short and J 2 bases short, with 16 bases between. The CDR3 spans 15 residues. The CDR3 reads CSVDLWGRLNTEAFF. In DNA form, the CDR3 reads TGCAGCGTTGATTTGTGGGGGCGACTAAACACTGAAGCTTTCTTT.

In this sample, this clonotype turned up a few times. The chain has TRBV6-1 and TRBJ2-2; TRBD2 aligns across 10 bases. CDR3 length: 18 amino acids. CDR1 MNHNS and CDR2 SASEGT come from the germline V gene. The trim removed 2 bases at V and 4 bases at J, leaving 10 bases unmatched. The CDR3 DNA follows: TGTGCCAGCAGTGAAAGAAAGAGCGGGAGGGCGTTCACCGGGGAGCTGTTTTTT. This translates into CASSERKSGRAFTGELFF.

The chain links TRBV7-2 to TRBJ2-4; possible D gene TRBD1, 5 bases. In germline, CDR1 is SGHTA, CDR2 FQGNSA. Trimming shortened V by 1 base and J by 1 base, and 14 bases separated the two germline ends. The CDR3 has 17 amino acids. This chain's CDR3 is CASSLGQTGLAKNIQYF. In nucleotides, the CDR3 is TGTGCCAGCAGCTTAGGCCAAACAGGTCTGGCCAAAAACATTCAGTACTTC.

This clonotype appeared many times. The CDR3 sequence: CASSPQAENTEAFF. CDR3 bases: TGCGCCAGCAGCCCCCAGGCCGAGAACACTGAAGCTTTCTTT. The chain combines TRBV5-1 with TRBJ1-1; D uncertain. V was shortened by 4 bases and J by 1 base, with 11 bases between the two germline ends. CDR3 length: 14 amino acids. Germline lookup yields CDR1 SGHRS and CDR2 YFSETQ.